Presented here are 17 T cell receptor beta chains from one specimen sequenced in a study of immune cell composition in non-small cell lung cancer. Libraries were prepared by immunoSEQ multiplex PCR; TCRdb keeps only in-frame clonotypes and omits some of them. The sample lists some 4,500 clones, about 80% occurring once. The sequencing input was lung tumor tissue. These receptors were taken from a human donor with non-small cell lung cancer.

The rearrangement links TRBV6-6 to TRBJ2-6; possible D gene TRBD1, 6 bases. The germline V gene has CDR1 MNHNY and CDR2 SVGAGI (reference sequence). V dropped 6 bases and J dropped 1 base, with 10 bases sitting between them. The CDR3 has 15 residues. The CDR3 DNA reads TGTGCCAGCAGATATACAGGGTCTGGGGCCAACGTCCTGACTTTC. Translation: CASRYTGSGANVLTF.

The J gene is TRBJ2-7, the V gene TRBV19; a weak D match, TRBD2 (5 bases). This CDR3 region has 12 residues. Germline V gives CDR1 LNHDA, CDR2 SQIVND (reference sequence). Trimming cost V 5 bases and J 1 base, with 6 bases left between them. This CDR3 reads CASSRGSYEQYF. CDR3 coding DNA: TGTGCCAGTAGTCGAGGGTCCTACGAGCAGTACTTC.

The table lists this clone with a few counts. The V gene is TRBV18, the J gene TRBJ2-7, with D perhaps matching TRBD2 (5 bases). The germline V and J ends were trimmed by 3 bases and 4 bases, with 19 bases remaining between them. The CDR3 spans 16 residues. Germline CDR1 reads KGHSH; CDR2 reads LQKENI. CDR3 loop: CASSPSLAAGVYEQYF. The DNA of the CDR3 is TGTGCCAGCTCACCTTCCCTAGCCGCAGGAGTATACGAGCAGTACTTC.

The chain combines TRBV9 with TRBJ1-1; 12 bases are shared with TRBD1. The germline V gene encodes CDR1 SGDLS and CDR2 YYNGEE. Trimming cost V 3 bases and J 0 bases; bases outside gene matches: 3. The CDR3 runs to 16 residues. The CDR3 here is CASSAGQGAMNTEAFF. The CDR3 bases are TGTGCCAGCAGCGCGGGACAGGGGGCCATGAACACTGAAGCTTTCTTT.

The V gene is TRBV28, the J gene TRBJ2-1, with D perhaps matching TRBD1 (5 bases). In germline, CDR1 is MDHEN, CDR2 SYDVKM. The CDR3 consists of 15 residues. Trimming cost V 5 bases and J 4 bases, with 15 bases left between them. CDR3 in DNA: TGTGCCAGCAGTATAGACGGTGGGGCTTACAATGAGCAGTTCTTC. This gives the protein CASSIDGGAYNEQFF.

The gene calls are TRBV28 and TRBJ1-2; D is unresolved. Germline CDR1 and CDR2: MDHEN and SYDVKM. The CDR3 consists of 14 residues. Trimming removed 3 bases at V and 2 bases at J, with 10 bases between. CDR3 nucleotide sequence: TGTGCCAGCAGTTTTGCAGGTTTCAACTATGGCTACACCTTC. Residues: CASSFAGFNYGYTF.

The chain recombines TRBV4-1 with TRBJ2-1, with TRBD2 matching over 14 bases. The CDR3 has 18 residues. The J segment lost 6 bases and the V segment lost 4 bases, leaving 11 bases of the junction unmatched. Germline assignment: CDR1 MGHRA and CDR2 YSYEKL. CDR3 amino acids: CASSRNRLAGGPSNEQFF. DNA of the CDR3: TGCGCCAGCAGCCGCAACCGACTAGCGGGAGGGCCTAGCAATGAGCAGTTCTTC.

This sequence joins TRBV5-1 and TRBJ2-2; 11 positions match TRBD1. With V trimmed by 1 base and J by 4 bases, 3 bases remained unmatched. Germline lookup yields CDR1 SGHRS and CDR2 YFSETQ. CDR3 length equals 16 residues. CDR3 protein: CASSLYGTGGTGELFF. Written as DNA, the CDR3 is TGCGCCAGCAGCTTGTATGGGACAGGGGGCACCGGGGAGCTGTTTTTT.

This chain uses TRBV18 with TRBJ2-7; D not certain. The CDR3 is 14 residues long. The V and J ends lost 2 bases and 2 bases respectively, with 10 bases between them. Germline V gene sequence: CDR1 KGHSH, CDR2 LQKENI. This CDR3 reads CASSPVSQTYEQYF. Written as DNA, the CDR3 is TGTGCCAGCTCACCAGTGTCACAGACCTACGAGCAGTACTTC.

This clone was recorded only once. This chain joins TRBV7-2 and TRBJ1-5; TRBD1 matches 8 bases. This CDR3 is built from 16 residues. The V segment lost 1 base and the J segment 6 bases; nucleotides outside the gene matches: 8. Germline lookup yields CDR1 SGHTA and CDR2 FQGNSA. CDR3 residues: CASSLESRGQGQPQHF. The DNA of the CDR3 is TGTGCCAGCAGCTTAGAATCCAGGGGGCAGGGTCAGCCCCAGCATTTT.

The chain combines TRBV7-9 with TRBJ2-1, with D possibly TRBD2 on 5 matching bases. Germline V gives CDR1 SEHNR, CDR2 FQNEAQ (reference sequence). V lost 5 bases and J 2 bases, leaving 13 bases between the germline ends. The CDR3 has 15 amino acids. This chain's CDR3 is CASSPPGKTYNEQFF. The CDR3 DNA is TGTGCCAGCAGCCCCCCGGGAAAGACCTACAATGAGCAGTTCTTC.

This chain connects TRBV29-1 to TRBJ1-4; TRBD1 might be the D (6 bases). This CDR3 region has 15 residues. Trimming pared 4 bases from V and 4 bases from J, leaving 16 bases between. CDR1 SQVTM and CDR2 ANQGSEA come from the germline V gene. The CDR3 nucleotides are TGCAGCGTTGGAGAAGTAGGGGGATTTAATGAAAAACTGTTTTTT. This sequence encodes CSVGEVGGFNEKLFF.

CDR3 sequence reads: CASRDERGPTGELFF. CDR3 nucleotides: TGTGCCAGCAGGGACGAGCGGGGACCCACCGGGGAGCTGTTTTTT. V gene TRBV2 combines with J gene TRBJ2-2, with 7 bases aligning to TRBD2. CDR3 size: 15 residues. Per germline, CDR1 SNHLY and CDR2 FYNNEI. V shed 6 bases and J 4 bases; nucleotides not matched to a gene: 8. Complete variable domain (other parts from reference TRBV2 and TRBJ2-2): EPEVTQTPSHQVTQMGQEVILRCVPISNHLYFYWYRQILGQKVEFLVSFYNNEISEKSEIFDDQFSVERPDGSNFTLKIRSTKLEDSAMYFCASRDERGPTGELFFGEGSRLTVL.

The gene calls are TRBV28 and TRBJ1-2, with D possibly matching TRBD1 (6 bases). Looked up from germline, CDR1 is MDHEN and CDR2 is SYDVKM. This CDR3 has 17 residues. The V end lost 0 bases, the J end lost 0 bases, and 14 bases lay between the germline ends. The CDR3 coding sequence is TGTGCCAGCAGTTTATGGGGGCCGACAGGAGCTAACTATGGCTACACCTTC. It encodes CASSLWGPTGANYGYTF.

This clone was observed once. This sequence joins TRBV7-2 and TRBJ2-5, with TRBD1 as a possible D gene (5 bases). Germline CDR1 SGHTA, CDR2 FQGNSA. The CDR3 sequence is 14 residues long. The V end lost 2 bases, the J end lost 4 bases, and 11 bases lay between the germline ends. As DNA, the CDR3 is TGTGCCAGCAGCTTAACCCAGGGCGGAGAGACCCAGTACTTC. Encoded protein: CASSLTQGGETQYF.

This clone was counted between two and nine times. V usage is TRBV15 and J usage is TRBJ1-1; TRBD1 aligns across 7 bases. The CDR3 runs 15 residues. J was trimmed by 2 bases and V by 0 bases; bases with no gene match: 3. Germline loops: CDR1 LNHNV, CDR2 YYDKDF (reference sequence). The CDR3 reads CATSRDNRGNTEAFF. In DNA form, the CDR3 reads TGTGCCACCAGCAGAGATAACAGGGGAAACACTGAAGCTTTCTTT.

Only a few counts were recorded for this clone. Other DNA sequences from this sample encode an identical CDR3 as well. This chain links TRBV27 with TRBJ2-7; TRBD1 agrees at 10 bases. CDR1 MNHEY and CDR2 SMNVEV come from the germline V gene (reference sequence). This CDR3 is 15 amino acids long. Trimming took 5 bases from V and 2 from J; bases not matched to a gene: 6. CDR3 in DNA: TGTGCCAGCAGTCTCCGACAGGGGGCCACCTACGAGCAGTACTTC. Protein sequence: CASSLRQGATYEQYF.